This TCR beta chain was observed in a study of blood T cell repertoires in COVID-19. Study details: Collection of acute and convalescent COVID-19 samples took place in the United States, Italy and Spain. In each case, the material was cDNA or gDNA derived from T cells, B-cell-depleted T cells, or PBMCs.

The V end was cut by 6 bases, the J end by 8 bases, with 9 bases between. This CDR3 is 11 amino acids long. CDR1 MNHGY and CDR2 SAAAGT come from the germline V gene. In the original processing: Reference gene primer amplification yielded estimated nucleated cell counts. The data were produced by immunoSEQ multiplex PCR, yet TCRdb's version contains in-frame clones alone and is incomplete. V, J and clone size derive from that table, while D and trimming were established from the DNA sequence. This table holds over 600,000 clones, about 87% found once. The source of this sequence is a woman under 30 with acute or convalescent COVID-19. Sequencing input: peripheral blood. The V gene is TRBV6-8, the J gene TRBJ2-3; D not certain. CDR3 amino acids: CASRREVTQYF. The CDR3, as DNA: TGTGCCAGCAGGAGAGAAGTTACGCAGTATTTT.